This TCR beta chain appears in the sequencing data of a study of blood T cell repertoires in COVID-19. One Seattle source followed patients from active infection through their disease course. J lost 6 bases, V lost 0 bases, and 5 bases had no gene match. The CDR3 sequence is 16 residues long. From germline, CDR1 is LGHNA and CDR2 YNFKEQ. Source study methods: The assay estimated nucleated cells by amplifying reference gene primers. Assay: immunoSEQ multiplex PCR; the TCRdb copy retains only in-frame clones and omits some. V, J and clone size are those of that table, while D and trimming were read from the DNA. The sample has 300,000 to 350,000 clones, over 70% seen once.

This TCR came from a woman between 50 and 59 years old with COVID-19, enrolled during active disease. Sequencing input: peripheral blood. The chain uses TRBV4-2 and TRBJ2-7; 13 nucleotides match TRBD2. Here the CDR3 DNA reads TGTGCCAGCAGCCAAGAAGGGGGACTAGCGGGAAGCGAGCAGTACTTC. It specifies CASSQEGGLAGSEQYF.